This is a list of T cell receptor beta chains from one sample in a study of radiation and T cells in renal cell carcinoma. Only in-frame clones appear in the TCRdb table, and some are missing; sequencing was by immunoSEQ multiplex PCR. The sample contains 150,000 to 200,000 clones, roughly nine tenths of which appear only once. The input for sequencing was blood, taken from a patient whose treatment included radiotherapy and nephrectomy. All receptors come from a woman in her forties or fifties with renal cell carcinoma. Both conserved end residues are part of each CDR3. Fields, in order: D gene, clone size, V gene, J gene, CDR3 protein, CDR3 DNA. The D gene is left open where the match is weak. Clone size is stated in some rows and not others, as once, few, many or a class when expanded.

-	-	TRBV7-2	TRBJ1-1	CASSLSDSANTEAFF	TGTGCCAGCAGCCTATCGGACAGCGCTAACACTGAAGCTTTCTTT
-	-	TRBV4-3	TRBJ1-4	CASSQDSGEKLFF	TGCGCCAGCAGCCAAGATAGCGGGGAAAAACTGTTTTTT
-	-	TRBV6-5	TRBJ1-2	CASSYDGNYGYTF	TGTGCCAGCAGTTACGATGGGAACTATGGCTACACCTTC
TRBD1	once	TRBV6-5	TRBJ2-7	CASKRTGSTYEQYF	TGTGCCAGCAAAAGGACAGGGTCCACCTACGAGCAGTACTTC
-	-	TRBV18	TRBJ2-3	CASSNQGEANTQYF	TGTGCCAGCTCAAATCAAGGGGAGGCGAATACGCAGTATTTT
TRBD2	-	TRBV4-3	TRBJ2-3	CASSQARPATSGGLDTQYF	TGCGCCAGCAGCCAAGCCAGGCCCGCGACTAGCGGGGGGTTAGATACGCAGTATTTT
-	-	TRBV4-1	TRBJ1-4	CASSQYGGANEKLFF	TGCGCCAGCAGCCAATACGGGGGTGCTAATGAAAAACTGTTTTTT
-	-	TRBV18	TRBJ2-7	CASSPGGSYEQYF	TGTGCCAGCTCACCAGGGGGTAGCTACGAGCAGTACTTC
-	-	TRBV6-5	TRBJ1-1	CASSLNRDPVFEAFF	TGTGCCAGCAGCTTAAACCGGGACCCCGTATTTGAAGCTTTCTTT
TRBD2	-	TRBV6-1	TRBJ2-5	CASSELAGGQETQYF	TGTGCCAGCAGTGAACTAGCGGGGGGGCAAGAGACCCAGTACTTC
TRBD2	-	TRBV7-2	TRBJ2-7	CASRRTSGGSYEQYF	TGTGCCAGCAGAAGGACTAGCGGGGGCTCCTACGAGCAGTACTTC
TRBD2	-	TRBV5-1	TRBJ2-3	CASSLQRGGYTDTQYF	TGCGCCAGCAGCCTTCAGCGGGGGGGATACACAGATACGCAGTATTTT
-	-	TRBV7-2	TRBJ2-1	CASSLGYSYNEQFF	TGTGCCAGCAGCTTAGGGTACTCCTACAATGAGCAGTTCTTC
-	-	TRBV7-9	TRBJ1-1	CASSAYTEAFF	TGTGCCAGCAGCGCCTACACTGAAGCTTTCTTT
-	-	TRBV2	TRBJ2-7	CASLGGIEQYF	TGTGCCAGCCTTGGAGGAATCGAGCAGTACTTC
-	-	TRBV13	TRBJ2-7	CASSNWGQIPYEQYF	TGTGCCAGCAGCAATTGGGGACAAATTCCCTACGAGCAGTACTTC
-	-	TRBV19	TRBJ2-1	CASSSPRAYSYNEQFF	TGTGCCAGTAGTTCTCCTAGGGCGTACTCCTACAATGAGCAGTTCTTC
-	-	TRBV19	TRBJ1-2	CASSARGVNYGYTF	TGTGCCAGTAGTGCCAGAGGAGTTAACTATGGCTACACCTTC
-	-	TRBV4-1	TRBJ1-3	CASSQDGAGVGGNTIYF	TGCGCCAGCAGCCAAGATGGGGCAGGGGTGGGTGGAAACACCATATATTTT
-	-	TRBV21-1	TRBJ2-7	CASSKIRREIYEQYF	TGTGCCAGCAGCAAAATACGGCGGGAGATCTACGAGCAGTACTTC
TRBD2	-	TRBV30	TRBJ2-2	CAWQTSGVYTGELFF	TGTGCCTGGCAGACTAGCGGGGTCTATACCGGGGAGCTGTTTTTT
-	-	TRBV6-1	TRBJ2-1	CASSEVRLRGAYNEQFF	TGTGCCAGCAGTGAAGTAAGGTTGAGGGGGGCCTACAATGAGCAGTTCTTC
-	-	TRBV7-3	TRBJ2-5	CASSLTGQGETQYF	TGTGCCAGCAGCTTAACGGGTCAGGGAGAGACCCAGTACTTC
TRBD1	-	TRBV6-5	TRBJ1-4	CASNAQGAGEKLFF	TGTGCCAGCAACGCACAGGGGGCCGGTGAAAAACTGTTTTTT
TRBD1	-	TRBV18	TRBJ2-7	CASSAGTGVSYEQYF	TGTGCCAGCTCAGCCGGGACAGGGGTGTCCTACGAGCAGTACTTC
-	-	TRBV10-2	TRBJ1-1	CASSEPRGKRAEAFF	TGCGCCAGCAGTGAACCGAGGGGGAAGAGGGCTGAAGCTTTCTTT
TRBD2	-	TRBV11-2	TRBJ2-1	CASSSHSGGAVGEQFF	TGTGCCAGCAGCTCCCATAGCGGGGGGGCCGTTGGCGAGCAGTTCTTC
TRBD1	once	TRBV4-1	TRBJ1-2	CASSQTGGLGGYTF	TGCGCCAGCAGCCAAACAGGGGGCCTCGGTGGCTACACCTTC
-	few	TRBV7-7	TRBJ2-2	CASSLDLNTGELFF	TGTGCTAGCAGCTTAGATCTGAACACCGGGGAGCTGTTTTTT
-	-	TRBV19	TRBJ1-1	CASSIGPGGTEAFF	TGTGCCAGTAGTATCGGGCCCGGGGGCACTGAAGCTTTCTTT
-	-	TRBV18	TRBJ1-4	CASSPPEGWGGTNEKLFF	TGTGCCAGCTCACCACCGGAAGGGTGGGGAGGAACTAATGAAAAACTGTTTTTT
-	-	TRBV6-1	TRBJ1-2	CASSELSDYGYTF	TGTGCCAGCAGTGAACTCTCGGACTATGGCTACACCTTC
-	few	TRBV7-6	TRBJ1-1	CASSYTPGRRPLNTEAFF	TGTGCCAGCAGCTACACTCCCGGCCGACGGCCTTTGAACACTGAAGCTTTCTTT
-	-	TRBV5-4	TRBJ1-1	CASSLGPVTNTEAFF	TGTGCCAGCAGCTTGGGTCCGGTAACGAACACTGAAGCTTTCTTT
-	-	TRBV12-5	TRBJ2-7	CASGLEVLSYEQYF	TGTGCTAGTGGTTTGGAAGTCCTGAGCTACGAGCAGTACTTC
TRBD2	-	TRBV10-3	TRBJ2-3	CAIRPGLDTDTQYF	TGTGCCATCAGACCGGGACTAGACACAGATACGCAGTATTTT
-	once	TRBV4-3	TRBJ2-1	CASSQDGVGDHLYNEQFF	TGCGCCAGCAGCCAAGACGGAGTAGGGGACCATCTCTACAATGAGCAGTTCTTC
TRBD2	-	TRBV11-2	TRBJ2-2	CASSASGGAGTGELFF	TGTGCCAGCAGCGCTAGCGGGGGGGCCGGCACCGGGGAGCTGTTTTTT
TRBD2	-	TRBV28	TRBJ2-6	CASSKSGGGANVLTF	TGTGCCAGCAGCAAAAGCGGGGGTGGGGCCAACGTCCTGACTTTC
TRBD1	-	TRBV6-5	TRBJ1-2	CASSLDRETNYGYTF	TGTGCCAGCAGTTTAGACAGGGAGACTAACTATGGCTACACCTTC
-	-	TRBV6-5	TRBJ1-1	CASSRSGETEAFF	TGTGCCAGCAGTAGATCCGGGGAAACTGAAGCTTTCTTT
-	-	TRBV6-1	TRBJ2-7	CASSERRTSEEQYF	TGTGCCAGCAGTGAGAGGAGGACTTCAGAAGAGCAGTACTTC
-	-	TRBV4-1	TRBJ2-2	CASSQIRGANTGELFF	TGCGCCAGCAGCCAAATCAGGGGAGCGAACACCGGGGAGCTGTTTTTT
-	-	TRBV7-2	TRBJ2-5	CASSFGGALETQYF	TGTGCCAGCAGCTTCGGTGGGGCGCTGGAGACCCAGTACTTC
-	-	TRBV7-9	TRBJ2-5	CASSLAEGLGETQYF	TGTGCCAGCAGCTTAGCAGAGGGCCTTGGAGAGACCCAGTACTTC
-	-	TRBV6-5	TRBJ1-3	CASSKDASSGNTIYF	TGTGCCAGCAGTAAGGACGCGAGCTCTGGAAACACCATATATTTT
-	-	TRBV6-6	TRBJ1-6	CASSRARHSPLHF	TGTGCCAGCAGTCGCGCCAGGCATTCACCCCTCCACTTT
TRBD1	-	TRBV7-2	TRBJ1-5	CASSLPGGGHSNQPQHF	TGTGCCAGCAGCTTACCAGGGGGCGGACATAGCAATCAGCCCCAGCATTTT
-	-	TRBV9	TRBJ1-6	CASSLGQGSYNSPLHF	TGTGCCAGCAGCCTCGGTCAGGGTTCCTATAATTCACCCCTCCACTTT
-	-	TRBV2	TRBJ1-1	CASSELEGTLRAFF	TGTGCCAGCAGTGAATTGGAAGGTACGCTTAGAGCTTTCTTT
-	-	TRBV6-5	TRBJ1-4	CASSYLGGSNEKLFF	TGTGCCAGCAGTTACTTGGGGGGCTCGAATGAAAAACTGTTTTTT
-	-	TRBV7-9	TRBJ1-6	CASSRNLGANSPLHF	TGTGCCAGCAGCCGGAATTTAGGGGCTAATTCACCCCTCCACTTT
TRBD1	once	TRBV2	TRBJ2-7	CASSKDRGAYEQYF	TGTGCCAGCAGTAAGGACAGGGGGGCTTACGAGCAGTACTTC
-	-	TRBV5-4	TRBJ2-7	CASSLESRTAYEQYF	TGTGCCAGCAGCTTGGAGTCCCGGACAGCATACGAGCAGTACTTC
-	-	TRBV12-5	TRBJ1-4	CASGPDSSTNEKLFF	TGTGCTAGTGGGCCCGACTCCTCAACTAATGAAAAACTGTTTTTT
-	-	TRBV9	TRBJ2-7	CASSFRDTPYEQYF	TGTGCCAGCAGCTTCAGGGACACCCCCTACGAGCAGTACTTC
-	few	TRBV19	TRBJ1-1	CASSIVGGETEAFF	TGTGCCAGTAGTATAGTAGGAGGGGAGACTGAAGCTTTCTTT